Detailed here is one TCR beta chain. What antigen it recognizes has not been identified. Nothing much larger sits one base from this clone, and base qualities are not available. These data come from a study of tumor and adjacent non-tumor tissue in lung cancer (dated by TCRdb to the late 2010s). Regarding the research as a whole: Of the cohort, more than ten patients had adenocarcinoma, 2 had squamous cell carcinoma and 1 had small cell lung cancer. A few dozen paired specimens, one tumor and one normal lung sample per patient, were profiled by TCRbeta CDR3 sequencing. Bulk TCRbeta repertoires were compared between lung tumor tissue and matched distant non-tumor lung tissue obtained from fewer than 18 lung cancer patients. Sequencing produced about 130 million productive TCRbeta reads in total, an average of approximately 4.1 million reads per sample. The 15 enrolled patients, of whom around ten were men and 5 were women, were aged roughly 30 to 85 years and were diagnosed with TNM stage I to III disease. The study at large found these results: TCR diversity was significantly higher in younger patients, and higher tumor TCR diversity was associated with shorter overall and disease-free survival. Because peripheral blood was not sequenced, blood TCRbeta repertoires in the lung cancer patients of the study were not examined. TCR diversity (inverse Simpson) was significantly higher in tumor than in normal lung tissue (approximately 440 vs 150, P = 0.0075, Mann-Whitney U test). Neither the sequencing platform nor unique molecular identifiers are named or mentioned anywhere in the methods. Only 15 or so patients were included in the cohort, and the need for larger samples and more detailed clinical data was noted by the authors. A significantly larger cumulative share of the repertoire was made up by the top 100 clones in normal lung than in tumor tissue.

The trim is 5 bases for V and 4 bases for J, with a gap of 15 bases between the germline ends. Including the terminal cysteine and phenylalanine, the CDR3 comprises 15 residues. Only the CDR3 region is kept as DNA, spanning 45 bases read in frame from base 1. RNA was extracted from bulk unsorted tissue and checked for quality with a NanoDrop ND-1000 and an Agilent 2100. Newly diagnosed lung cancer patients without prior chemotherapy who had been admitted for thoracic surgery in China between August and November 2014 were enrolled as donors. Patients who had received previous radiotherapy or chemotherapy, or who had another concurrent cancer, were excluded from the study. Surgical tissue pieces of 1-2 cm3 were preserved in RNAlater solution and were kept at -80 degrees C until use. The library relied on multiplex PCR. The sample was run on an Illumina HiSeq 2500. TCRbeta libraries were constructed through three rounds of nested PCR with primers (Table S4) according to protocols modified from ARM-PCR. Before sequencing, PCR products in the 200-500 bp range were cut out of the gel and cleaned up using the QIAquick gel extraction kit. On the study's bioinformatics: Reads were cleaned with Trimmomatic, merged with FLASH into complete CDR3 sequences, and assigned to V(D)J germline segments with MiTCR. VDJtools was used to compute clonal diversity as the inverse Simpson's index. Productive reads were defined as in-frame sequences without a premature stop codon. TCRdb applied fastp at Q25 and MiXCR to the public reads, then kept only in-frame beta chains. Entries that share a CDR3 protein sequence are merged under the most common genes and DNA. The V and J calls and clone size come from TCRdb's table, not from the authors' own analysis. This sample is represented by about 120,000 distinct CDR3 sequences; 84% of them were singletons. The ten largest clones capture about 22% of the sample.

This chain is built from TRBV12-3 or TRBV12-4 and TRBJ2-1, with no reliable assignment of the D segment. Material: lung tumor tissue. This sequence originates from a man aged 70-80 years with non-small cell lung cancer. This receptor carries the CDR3 CASSPRRLRYNEQFF. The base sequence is TGTGCCAGCAGTCCACGGCGGTTAAGGTACAATGAGCAGTTCTTC.